Presented here are 32 T cell receptor beta chains from one specimen sequenced in a study (dated by TCRdb to the mid-2010s). Library creation used RT-PCR. Sequencing was performed on an Illumina MiSeq. TCRdb trimmed the raw reads at Q25, called clones with MiXCR and kept productive beta chains. CDR3 protein sequences are deduplicated, and each keeps its most common genes and DNA. This sample comprises about 680,000 distinct CDR3 sequences, 12% to 15% of them detected only once. About 3.6% of the sample is held by the ten biggest clonotypes. Sample: memory CD4+ T cells from blood. All receptors derive from a female donor in good health, serving as a healthy control.

This clonotype was seen more than once but under ten times. The V call is TRBV20-1, the J call TRBJ2-6, with D perhaps being TRBD1 or TRBD2 (6 bases each). Germline V gene data show CDR1 as DFQATT and CDR2 as SNEGSKA (reference sequence). CDR3 length: 16 amino acids. The V gene lost 2 bases and the J gene lost 4 bases, with 15 bases spanning the gap. CDR3 nucleotide sequence: TGCAGTGCTAGAAGGGGTCGGGGGCTCGGGGCCAACGTCCTGACTTTC. This encodes CSARRGRGLGANVLTF.

This chain joins TRBV7-9 and TRBJ1-6; no clear D gene. The CDR3 runs to 14 residues. V lost 5 bases to trimming and J lost 12 bases, with 17 bases between them. Germline assignment: CDR1 SEHNR and CDR2 FQNEAQ (reference sequence). The DNA for the CDR3 is TGTGCCAGCAGCCCCCCGTCCGGGGATTTACCCCTCCACTTT. Its protein product is CASSPPSGDLPLHF.

The chain joins TRBV5-4 to TRBJ2-5; TRBD2 aligns across 7 bases. CDR1 is SGHNT, CDR2 YYREEE, per germline (reference sequence). The CDR3 runs 16 residues. The V gene end was trimmed by 4 bases and the J gene end by 5 bases; junction bases not matched to a gene: 14. In nucleotides, the CDR3 is TGTGCCAGCAGCCCGAACCTACTAGCGACCGGGGAGACCCAGTACTTC. Its translation is CASSPNLLATGETQYF.

CDR3 protein: CASSFGTGYGGLPFLFF. The CDR3 region has the DNA TGTGCCAGCAGTTTCGGGACAGGGTATGGTGGTCTACCTTTCCTGTTTTTT. The genes are TRBV28 and TRBJ1-4; 9 bases agree with TRBD1. The CDR3 is made up of 17 amino acids. V gave up 3 bases and J gave up 14 bases; unmatched junction bases: 19. Germline CDR1 MDHEN, CDR2 SYDVKM.

This clonotype has ten or more counts. The chain joins TRBV29-1 to TRBJ1-3, with a weak D call TRBD1 (5 bases). CDR3 length: 12 residues. Germline V gene lookup returns CDR1 SQVTM and CDR2 ANQGSEA. V lost 7 bases and J lost 3, with 10 bases in between. The CDR3 DNA sequence: TGCAGCGCTCGGGACCGTGGAAACACCATATATTTT. It specifies CSARDRGNTIYF.

This clonotype was picked up a small number of times. This chain connects TRBV7-2 to TRBJ2-7; the D gene is possibly TRBD2 (5 bases). CDR1 and CDR2 (germline): SGHTA, FQGNSA. This CDR3 comprises 17 residues. V lost 5 bases and J lost 4, with 24 bases in between. CDR3 bases: TGTGCCAGCAGCGCCACTAGGAACTACCCCTCGTTGTACGAGCAGTACTTC. Its translation is CASSATRNYPSLYEQYF.

V is TRBV2 and J is TRBJ2-7, with 7 nucleotides matching TRBD2. V gave up 11 bases and J gave up 7 bases; unmatched junction bases: 14. CDR1 is SNHLY, CDR2 FYNNEI, per germline. This CDR3 comprises 13 residues. The CDR3 here is CAGGDRSWGEQYF. The CDR3 DNA reads TGTGCCGGGGGGGACCGGTCCTGGGGGGAGCAGTACTTC.

This clonotype was recorded a few times. The chain uses TRBV3-1 and TRBJ2-5; tentatively, D is TRBD2 (7 bases). V lost 0 bases to trimming and J lost 5 bases, with 22 bases between them. CDR1 is LGHDT and CDR2 is YNNKEL in the germline V gene (reference sequence). There are 18 residues in the CDR3. As DNA, the CDR3 is TGTGCCAGCAGCCAAGATAATTGGGGGGGGGGCCGTAGGGAGACCCAGTACTTC. Protein product: CASSQDNWGGGRRETQYF.

This clonotype was recorded many times. V and J are TRBV20-1 and TRBJ2-1, with 12 bases that match TRBD2. The CDR3 covers 13 residues. Germline trimming cut 2 bases from V and 10 bases from J; bases unmatched to any gene: 3. Germline V lookup: CDR1 DFQATT, CDR2 SNEGSKA (reference sequence). CDR3 DNA sequence: TGCAGTGCTAGACTAGCGGGAGGGCCCGAGCAGTTCTTC. Its protein product is CSARLAGGPEQFF.

Only a few counts were recorded for this clonotype. This chain joins TRBV18 and TRBJ1-1, with 7 bases aligning to TRBD1. Trimming took 4 bases from V and 4 from J; bases not matched to a gene: 18. The CDR3 loop spans 18 amino acids. Per germline, CDR1 KGHSH and CDR2 LQKENI. The CDR3 here is CASSLSTGTAGILTEAFF. The DNA for the CDR3 is TGTGCCAGCTCACTATCGACCGGGACAGCCGGAATCCTCACTGAAGCTTTCTTT.

For the CDR3, the DNA is TGTGCCACCAGCAGAGATCAGCCGGGGATGGATGGCTACACCTTC. This encodes CATSRDQPGMDGYTF. The chain has TRBV15 and TRBJ1-2; D unresolved. The CDR3 is 15 residues long. Germline CDR1 is LNHNV and CDR2 is YYDKDF (reference sequence). The V end was cut by 0 bases, the J end by 6 bases, with 14 bases between.

This clonotype came up a few times. The chain joins TRBV7-3 to TRBJ2-5; D is possibly TRBD2 (6 bases). CDR3 length: 13 residues. The V gene lost 5 bases and the J gene lost 7 bases, with 14 bases spanning the gap. The germline gives CDR1 SGHTA, CDR2 FQGTGA. CDR3 sequence: CASSPVRGGTQYF. The CDR3 DNA reads as TGTGCCAGCAGCCCAGTTCGGGGAGGGACCCAGTACTTC.

This clonotype appeared a few times. The rearrangement links TRBV4-3 to TRBJ1-1, with 12 positions matching TRBD1. The CDR3 loop spans 19 amino acids. CDR1 is LGHNA and CDR2 is YSLEER in the germline V gene. V gave up 2 bases and J gave up 3 bases; unmatched junction bases: 13. CDR3 sequence (DNA): TGCGCCAGCAGCCAATACAATCCGGGACAGGGGGCATTGGACACTGAAGCTTTCTTT. Residues: CASSQYNPGQGALDTEAFF.

This clonotype occurred many times. J is TRBJ2-2 and V is TRBV10-3, with D tentatively TRBD1 (6 bases). The CDR3 covers 13 residues. CDR1 and CDR2 (germline): ENHRY, SYGVKD. Trimming shortened V by 6 bases and J by 7 bases, and 12 bases separated the two germline ends. The chain's CDR3 is CAIRAGVGGELFF. The CDR3 nucleotides read TGTGCCATCAGGGCAGGGGTCGGCGGGGAGCTGTTTTTT.

This clonotype showed up just a few times. V is TRBV24-1 and J is TRBJ2-1, with 7 bases lining up with TRBD1. Germline assignment: CDR1 KGHDR and CDR2 SFDVKD. The CDR3 consists of 14 residues. V was clipped by 5 bases and J by 9 bases; unmatched bases: 9. The CDR3 loop is CATSGDGQAGEQFF. The CDR3 bases are TGTGCCACCAGTGGGGATGGACAGGCGGGTGAGCAGTTCTTC.

V gene TRBV7-9 combines with J gene TRBJ2-7; 9 bases map to TRBD1. From germline, CDR1 is SEHNR and CDR2 FQNEAQ (reference sequence). V shed 6 bases, J shed 2 bases, and the junction held 5 bases outside the gene matches. This CDR3 contains 14 residues. The CDR3 region has the DNA TGTGCCAGCAGAGAGGGACAGGGTACCTACGAGCAGTACTTC. It codes for CASREGQGTYEQYF.

This clonotype was counted only a few times. This chain joins TRBV6-5 and TRBJ2-7; 8 bases agree with TRBD2. Germline V gives CDR1 MNHEY, CDR2 SVGAGI. V lost 6 bases to trimming and J lost 5 bases; unmatched junction nucleotides: 12. The length of the CDR3 is 15 residues. The CDR3 bases are TGTGCCAGCAGCTCCAGCGGGAGACCGGGGAACGAGCAGTACTTC. Its translation: CASSSSGRPGNEQYF.

The genes are TRBV9 and TRBJ1-4, with 9 bases identical to TRBD1. Per germline, CDR1 SGDLS and CDR2 YYNGEE. With V trimmed by 4 bases and J by 5 bases, 6 bases remained unmatched. CDR3 length: 15 amino acids. DNA for the CDR3: TGTGCCAGCAGCTTACGACAGGGGGTGAATGAAAAACTGTTTTTT. Its translation: CASSLRQGVNEKLFF.

The CDR3 here is CSVSRGRGYGYTF. The CDR3 DNA is TGCAGTGTCTCCAGGGGGCGAGGGTATGGCTACACCTTC. The chain joins TRBV20-1 to TRBJ1-2; 8 bases match TRBD1. The ends lost 7 bases at V and 5 bases at J; junction bases unmatched: 9. This CDR3 is 13 amino acids long. Per the germline V gene, CDR1 is DFQATT and CDR2 is SNEGSKA (reference sequence).

This chain connects TRBV11-3 to TRBJ2-5, with 11 nucleotides matching TRBD2. With the DNA end fitting TRBJ2-1 better, the J assignment may be wrong. CDR3 length: 15 amino acids. Per the germline V gene, CDR1 is SGHNT and CDR2 is YENEEA. Here the CDR3 reads CASSALAGEGNEQFF. The CDR3 nucleotides read TGTGCCAGCAGCGCACTAGCGGGGGAGGGCAATGAGCAGTTCTTC.

The chain joins TRBV28 to TRBJ2-1; 9 nucleotides agree with TRBD2. The CDR3 extends over 15 amino acids. Germline CDR1 reads MDHEN; CDR2 reads SYDVKM. Germline trimming cut 7 bases from V and 7 bases from J; bases unmatched to any gene: 11. CDR3 bases: TGTGCCAGCATCAGAGGCGGGAGGGATTTAAATGAGCAGTTCTTC. Its protein is CASIRGGRDLNEQFF.

Many counts were recorded for this clonotype. The CDR3 here is CASSSWTSSTNTGELFF. In DNA, the CDR3 is TGTGCCAGCAGCTCGTGGACTAGCAGTACGAACACCGGGGAGCTGTTTTTT. The chain uses TRBV11-2 and TRBJ2-2, with 8 positions matching TRBD2. V dropped 4 bases and J dropped 0; count of bases not matched to a gene: 7. The CDR3 has 17 residues. The germline gives CDR1 SGHAT, CDR2 FQNNGV.

V is TRBV28 and J is TRBJ2-7, with TRBD1 identical over 9 bases. The CDR3 loop spans 14 amino acids. Germline values: CDR1 MDHEN, CDR2 SYDVKM. V lost 7 bases to trimming and J lost 4 bases; unmatched junction nucleotides: 8. In DNA form, the CDR3 reads TGTGCCAGCAAACTTCCGGGACAGGGTTACGAGCAGTACTTC. Translated: CASKLPGQGYEQYF.

Worth noting for this clonotype: It may be a read error: a sequence one base away is much more abundant. This sequence joins TRBV20-1 and TRBJ2-7; D is tentatively TRBD1 or TRBD2 (5 bases each). Germline lookup yields CDR1 DFQATT and CDR2 SNEGSKA (reference sequence). The CDR3 length is 14 residues. This CDR3 is CTARIPVGGYEQYF. CDR3 sequence (DNA): TGCACTGCTAGAATCCCTGTTGGGGGCTACGAGCAGTACTTC.

This clonotype has just a few counts. This chain joins TRBV5-5 and TRBJ2-5; 7 nucleotides align to TRBD2. The CDR3 has 16 amino acids. V dropped 1 base and J dropped 9; count of bases not matched to a gene: 15. CDR1 is SGHKS, CDR2 YYEKEE, per germline (reference sequence). CDR3 sequence (DNA): TGTGCCAGCAGCTTGAGCGGGGCCCGGCAAAGTTATTCCCAGTACTTC. Amino acids: CASSLSGARQSYSQYF.

This clonotype was counted many times. J is TRBJ2-3 and V is TRBV4-3; 9 bases line up with TRBD1. Germline assignment: CDR1 LGHNA and CDR2 YSLEER. V gave up 3 bases and J gave up 5 bases; unmatched junction bases: 6. This CDR3 is 15 amino acids long. CDR3 coding DNA: TGCGCCAGCAGCCATAGGGGACAGGGTGTAGATACGCAGTATTTT. It yields the protein CASSHRGQGVDTQYF.

This clonotype was counted a few times. The junction and the germline gene differ at one end; a read error may be behind it. The chain uses TRBV7-7 and TRBJ2-5, with D maybe TRBD1 (6 bases). CDR1 is SSHAT, CDR2 FNYEAQ, per germline (reference sequence). This CDR3 comprises 16 residues. CDR3 nucleotides: TGTGCTAGCAGCTTAGAGGGGCAGGGGCGCCGTGAGACCCAGTACTTC. It codes for CASSLEGQGRRETQYF. The full variable domain, in which reference TRBV7-7 and TRBJ2-5 provide the parts outside the CDR3, is GAGVSQSPRYKVTKRGQDVTLRCDPISSHATLYWYQQALGQGPEFLTYFNYEAQPDKSGLPSDRFSAERPEGSISTLTIQRTEQRDSAMYRCASSLEGQGRRETQYFGPGTRLLVL.

The V call is TRBV6-1, the J call TRBJ2-1; D is possibly TRBD1 or TRBD2 (5 bases each). Germline V gene sequence: CDR1 MNHNS, CDR2 SASEGT. The CDR3 is made up of 13 amino acids. Deletions cut 4 bases from V and 9 bases from J, with 13 bases between. Here the CDR3 DNA reads TGTGCCAGCAGTGGGGTGAGGGGCCGTGAGCAGTTCTTC. Its translation: CASSGVRGREQFF.

In the case of this clonotype: This sequence may be a read error, since a much larger clone differs from it by one base. The chain has TRBV5-1 and TRBJ2-1, with 9 nucleotides matching TRBD1. Per germline, CDR1 SGHRS and CDR2 YFSETQ. CDR3 size: 15 residues. The trim removed 4 bases at V and 4 bases at J, leaving 6 bases unmatched. Written as DNA, the CDR3 is TGCGCCAGCAGCGGGACAGGGCAAACTTACAATGAGCAGTTCTTC. It encodes CASSGTGQTYNEQFF.

This clonotype has ten or more counts. The chain carries TRBV20-1 and TRBJ1-4; TRBD1 might be the D (5 bases). The germline CDR1 and CDR2 sequences are DFQATT and SNEGSKA (reference sequence). The CDR3 covers 13 residues. Deletions cut 3 bases from V and 8 bases from J, with 13 bases between. The CDR3, as DNA: TGCAGTGCTAGGGACACCCAGGTCGAAAAACTGTTTTTT. Translating gives CSARDTQVEKLFF.

This clonotype has at least ten counts. The gene calls are TRBV6-6 and TRBJ1-5, with D perhaps matching TRBD1 (5 bases). Per the germline V gene, CDR1 is MNHNY and CDR2 is SVGAGI (reference sequence). Trimming removed 7 bases at V and 7 bases at J, with 14 bases between. CDR3 length equals 13 residues. The CDR3 loop reads CASKTGEEQPQHF. CDR3 in DNA: TGTGCCAGCAAGACGGGGGAAGAGCAGCCCCAGCATTTT.

This clonotype was seen more than once but under ten times. The chain has TRBV14 and TRBJ1-1; 9 bases are a match to TRBD1. The CDR3 is made up of 14 amino acids. The trim removed 4 bases at V and 6 bases at J, leaving 6 bases unmatched. Germline V CDR1 and CDR2: SGHDN, FVKESK. CDR3 in amino acids: CASSLQGAGAEAFF. The DNA of the CDR3 is TGTGCCAGCAGCCTACAGGGGGCTGGGGCTGAAGCTTTCTTT. Supplemented by reference TRBV14 and TRBJ1-1, the full variable domain reads EAGVTQFPSHSVIEKGQTVTLRCDPISGHDNLYWYRRVMGKEIKFLLHFVKESKQDESGMPNNRFLAERTGGTYSTLKVQPAELEDSGVYFCASSLQGAGAEAFFGQGTRLTVV.